This paragraph covers one TCR beta chain sequence. V lost 1 base and J 0 bases, leaving 13 bases between the germline ends. Germline lookup yields CDR1 SGHRS and CDR2 YFSETQ. CDR3 length: 16 amino acids. Patients aged 18 to 65 had newly diagnosed hyperthyroidism that had lasted under 2 months. Uncontrolled infection, other autoimmune disease, pregnancy or lactation excluded patients. Clinical symptoms, serum thyroxine, TRAb, thyroid ultrasound and orbital computed tomography informed diagnoses. Isolation of PBMCs was performed on around 9.4 ml fresh peripheral blood. The entry originates in a study of T cells in Graves' hyperthyroidism and ophthalmopathy. Amplified TCR beta CDR3 regions derived from RNA transcripts. HTBI primers were the set used in a first-round RT-PCR of the TCR CDR3. MiXCR, applied by TCRdb to the multiplex PCR reads, yields one record per CDR3 protein. The sample holds more than 600,000 distinct CDR3 sequences, about a sixth seen once.

Sequenced sample: blood. This TCR was recovered from a young man with Graves' hyperthyroidism. The chain joins TRBV5-1 to TRBJ1-1, with D perhaps matching TRBD1 (6 bases). In nucleotides, the CDR3 is TGCGCCAGCAGCTTGAGCAGGGGCTACATGAACACTGAAGCTTTCTTT. It yields the protein CASSLSRGYMNTEAFF.